Listed below are T cell receptor beta chains from one sample, sequenced in a study of identical twins' blood T cells. TCRdb re-analysed the 5' RACE reads in MiXCR, keeping a single row per CDR3 protein. The sample comprises hundreds of thousands of distinct CDR3 sequences, over 25% of which are singletons, and 6% to 7% rests with the top ten. The material sequenced was PBMCs. The origin of the receptors is a woman aged 18 to 55 in good health. Each CDR3 is given with its conserved first and last residue. A D gene is named only where the DNA matches it firmly. Rows give clone size only sometimes, using once, few, many, or a class for an expanded clone.

size	V	D	J	DNA	CDR3
NA	TRBV6-5	TRBD1	TRBJ2-7	TGTGCCAGCAGCCAGACAGGGATGCACTACGAGCAGTACTTC	CASSQTGMHYEQYF
NA	TRBV2	TRBD1	TRBJ2-5	TGTGCCAGCCGCAGGGGGCGGTCGGAGACCCAGTACTTC	CASRRGRSETQYF
few	TRBV2	TRBD1	TRBJ1-5	TGTGCCAGCAGGGGGGGGACAGTCGGGTATGGCAATCAGCCCCAGCATTTT	CASRGGTVGYGNQPQHF
many	TRBV6-2/TRBV6-3	NA	TRBJ1-5	TGTGCCAGCAGTTACCCGCATGTGCCGGGCCCTCAGCCCCAGCATTTT	CASSYPHVPGPQPQHF
few	TRBV9	NA	TRBJ2-2	TGTGCCAGCAGCCATCGGGGGTACACCGGGGAGCTGTTTTTT	CASSHRGYTGELFF
many	TRBV29-1	NA	TRBJ1-1	TGCAGCCAAAACCGCGCCTGGGGAAAAAACACTGAAGCTTTCTTT	CSQNRAWGKNTEAFF
NA	TRBV11-2	NA	TRBJ2-2	TGTGCCAGCAGCTTAGTTTTAATACCGAGCACCGGGGAGCTGTTTTTT	CASSLVLIPSTGELFF
many	TRBV20-1	NA	TRBJ1-6	TGCAGTGCTTATAGTACAGCGATTTATAATTCACCCCTCCACTTT	CSAYSTAIYNSPLHF
NA	TRBV29-1	NA	TRBJ2-7	TGCAGCGTTGTGAGACAGTCCTACGAGCAGTACTTC	CSVVRQSYEQYF
NA	TRBV29-1	TRBD1	TRBJ1-4	TGCAGCGTTGAAGGGACAGGGGATGAAAAACTGTCTTTT	CSVEGTGDEKLSF
NA	TRBV5-1	NA	TRBJ2-1	TGCGCCAGCAGCCCGCCCTGGGACGCGTCCTACAATGAGCAGTTCTTC	CASSPPWDASYNEQFF
many	TRBV19	TRBD1	TRBJ1-5	TGTGCCAGTATAGGGGGGGACAGGGGCAATCAGCCCCAGCATTTT	CASIGGDRGNQPQHF
few	TRBV20-1	TRBD1	TRBJ1-5	TGCAGTGCCGGGGGGGACAGGGACAAGCCCCAGCATTTT	CSAGGDRDKPQHF
once	TRBV19	NA	TRBJ1-5	TGTGCCAGTAGTATTTCTGGACAGATTAGCAATCAGCCCCAGCATTTT	CASSISGQISNQPQHF
NA	TRBV20-1	NA	TRBJ2-7	TGCAGTGCTGCTAGCTACCCGGCTGTAGAGCAGTACTTC	CSAASYPAVEQYF
many	TRBV7-8	NA	TRBJ1-1	TGTGCCAGCAGCTTAGGTCGGGGGCCCACTAGCACTGAAGCTTTCTTT	CASSLGRGPTSTEAFF
NA	TRBV7-2	NA	TRBJ2-2	TGTGCCAGCAGAACCCCCACCGGGGAGCTGTTTTTT	CASRTPTGELFF
many	TRBV5-1	NA	TRBJ1-1	TGCGCCAGCAGCTTGTCGGCAGGGGAGTCAACTGAAGCTTTCTTT	CASSLSAGESTEAFF
many	TRBV11-2	NA	TRBJ2-2	TGTGCCAGCAGTACCCTACCTTGGACAAAGAACACCGGGGAGCTGTTTTTT	CASSTLPWTKNTGELFF
NA	TRBV11-2	TRBD2	TRBJ2-3	TGTGCCAGCAGCTTCAGGTCTAGCGGGTACACAGATACGCAGTATTTT	CASSFRSSGYTDTQYF
few	TRBV6-2/TRBV6-3	NA	TRBJ1-5	TGTGCCAGCAGATACAGGGATCGGAATCAGCCCCAGCATTTT	CASRYRDRNQPQHF
few	TRBV15	TRBD1	TRBJ1-4	TGTGCCACCAGCAGGAACAGGGGTTCAACTAATGAAAAACTGTTTTTT	CATSRNRGSTNEKLFF
NA	TRBV3-1	NA	TRBJ1-5	TGTGCCAGCAGCCCCGACAGCGATCAGCCCCAGCATTTT	CASSPDSDQPQHF
few	TRBV2	NA	TRBJ2-7	TGTGCCAGCAGTGACAGGGTCTCCTACGAGCAGTACTTC	CASSDRVSYEQYF
few	TRBV20-1	NA	TRBJ1-3	TGCAGTGCTACTTCAGGGGGAAACACCATATATTTT	CSATSGGNTIYF
few	TRBV11-2	NA	TRBJ1-1	TGTGCCAGCAGAGGACAGTTCATGAACACTGAAGCTTTCTTT	CASRGQFMNTEAFF
NA	TRBV6-2/TRBV6-3	TRBD1	TRBJ1-2	TGTGCCAGCAGTTACCAAGAGAGAGACAGGGCCCAAGTCGACTATGGCTACACCTTC	CASSYQERDRAQVDYGYTF
NA	TRBV10-1	NA	TRBJ2-2	TGCGACAGCAGTGAGTTGACAAGTGAGGCCGGGGAGCTGTTTTTT	CDSSELTSEAGELFF
NA	TRBV6-6	NA	TRBJ1-5	TGTGCCGGCAGTTACTCAGGGACAAGTAGCAATCAGCCCCAGCATTTT	CAGSYSGTSSNQPQHF
many	TRBV28	NA	TRBJ1-4	TGTGCCAGCAGCCAGCCGGAAAATGAAAAACTGTTTTTT	CASSQPENEKLFF
NA	TRBV12-5	TRBD1	TRBJ2-1	TGTGCTAGTGGCCTCCTTGCAGGGGGCAATGCGCAGTTCTTC	CASGLLAGGNAQFF
NA	TRBV18	NA	TRBJ1-6	TGTGCCAGCTCACCGGTGTCAGATAATTCACCCCTCCACTTT	CASSPVSDNSPLHF
many	TRBV10-3	NA	TRBJ2-1	TGTGCCATCCAAAGGGGGAATGAGCAGTTCTTC	CAIQRGNEQFF